Listed here are 21 T cell receptor beta chains from one sample, sequenced in a study of shared clonotypes between healthy human individuals (dated by TCRdb to the early 2020s). Libraries were prepared through the immunoSEQ multiplex PCR assay. TCRdb retrieved this table from immuneACCESS and kept in-frame rearrangements only. Not all clones are present; in checked studies, unresolved V genes account for under half, and no reason is known for the remainder. Counted in this sample were fewer than 550,000 clones; approximately 79% of them appeared once. The top ten clonotypes cover around 12% of the sample. Source material: PBMCs. These receptors came from a middle-aged woman in good health. Some clones in this sample may be carry-over from other donors' samples.

The chain joins TRBV5-1 to TRBJ2-2; TRBD1 aligns across 7 bases. Germline V CDR1 and CDR2: SGHRS, YFSETQ. Trimming cost V 4 bases and J 1 base; bases outside gene matches: 7. The CDR3 contains 16 residues. Here the CDR3 reads CASSTGTAVNTGELFF. CDR3 DNA: TGCGCCAGCAGCACGGGGACAGCCGTGAACACCGGGGAGCTGTTTTTT.

The chain recombines TRBV5-4 with TRBJ2-3; no clear D gene. This CDR3 comprises 12 residues. V was cut by 3 bases and J by 2 bases, with 4 bases left in between. Germline CDR1 is SGHNT and CDR2 is YYREEE (reference sequence). The CDR3 coding sequence is TGTGCCAGCAGCTCAGACACAGATACGCAGTATTTT. This translates into CASSSDTDTQYF.

The chain combines TRBV7-9 with TRBJ1-1; D remains ambiguous. The CDR3 extends over 12 amino acids. The germline V and J ends were trimmed by 10 bases and 6 bases, with 15 bases remaining between them. From germline, CDR1 is SEHNR and CDR2 FQNEAQ (reference sequence). Here the CDR3 reads CATSGEYAEAFF. The CDR3 DNA sequence: TGTGCCACTTCGGGAGAATACGCTGAAGCTTTCTTT.

This clone appeared once. V and J are TRBV4-2 and TRBJ2-3, with 12 bases matching TRBD2. Germline V gives CDR1 LGHNA, CDR2 YNFKEQ. Unmatched junction bases numbered 2, after V lost 3 bases and J lost 4 bases. The CDR3 consists of 15 residues. The CDR3 loop is CASSQTSGSPDTQYF. Here the CDR3 DNA reads TGTGCCAGCAGCCAGACTAGCGGGAGCCCAGATACGCAGTATTTT.

This chain connects TRBV28 to TRBJ2-6; 7 bases are shared with TRBD2. Germline loops: CDR1 MDHEN, CDR2 SYDVKM. The CDR3 runs 18 residues. V was clipped by 6 bases and J by 0 bases; unmatched bases: 11. The DNA of the CDR3 is TGTGCCAGCAGGAGAGGTGGGGGGGTAGCCTCTGGGGCCAACGTCCTGACTTTC. Encoded protein: CASRRGGGVASGANVLTF.

This clone occurred many times. The chain employs TRBV7-9 and TRBJ1-3; the match to TRBD1 covers 10 bases. Germline assignment: CDR1 SEHNR and CDR2 FQNEAQ (reference sequence). J gave up 1 base and V 6 bases, and 6 bases lay outside the gene matches. The CDR3 has 16 amino acids. CDR3 protein: CASRPRDRGSGNTIYF. CDR3 DNA sequence: TGTGCCAGCAGACCCCGGGACAGGGGTTCTGGAAACACCATATATTTT.

The V call is TRBV6-6, the J call TRBJ1-4; perhaps TRBD1 as D (5 bases). In germline, CDR1 is MNHNY, CDR2 SVGAGI (reference sequence). This CDR3 is 16 amino acids long. The V end was cut by 4 bases, the J end by 2 bases, with 14 bases between. CDR3 amino acids: CASSSPQGDTNEKLFF. The CDR3, as DNA: TGTGCCAGCAGTTCCCCCCAAGGGGATACTAATGAAAAACTGTTTTTT.

V is TRBV18 and J is TRBJ2-7; 7 positions agree with TRBD2. This CDR3 is 15 amino acids long. Trimming took 4 bases from V and 1 from J; bases not matched to a gene: 7. CDR1 KGHSH and CDR2 LQKENI come from the germline V gene. DNA for the CDR3: TGTGCCAGCTCACAAGGCCCGCGGGGGTCCTACGAGCAGTACTTC. It encodes CASSQGPRGSYEQYF.

CDR3 nucleotide sequence: TGTGCCAGCAGTCGTCTACAGGGGGGCACTACCTACGAGCAGTACTTC. This translates into CASSRLQGGTTYEQYF. The chain combines TRBV6-6 with TRBJ2-7, with TRBD1 matching over 8 bases. With V trimmed by 5 bases and J by 2 bases, 11 bases remained unmatched. The germline V gene encodes CDR1 MNHNY and CDR2 SVGAGI (reference sequence). The CDR3 runs to 16 residues.

This clone showed up just a few times. The chain uses TRBV11-2 and TRBJ1-4; D gene ambiguous. Germline CDR1 SGHAT, CDR2 FQNNGV. V was pared by 1 base and J by 4 bases, with 7 bases between. CDR3 length equals 14 residues. The CDR3 is CASSLAGHNEKLFF. The DNA of the CDR3 is TGTGCCAGCAGCTTAGCTGGGCATAATGAAAAACTGTTTTTT.

The chain links TRBV7-9 to TRBJ2-5; D is undetermined. The CDR3 is 14 residues long. Germline V gene lookup returns CDR1 SEHNR and CDR2 FQNEAQ (reference sequence). V shed 3 bases and J shed 3 bases, with 11 bases lying between them. The CDR3 bases are TGTGCCAGCAGCTTGCAAGGGATCAAAGAGACCCAGTACTTC. Amino acids: CASSLQGIKETQYF.

This clone showed up just a few times. This chain links TRBV10-3 with TRBJ1-2, with 7 bases identical to TRBD1. The V segment lost 0 bases and the J segment 5 bases; nucleotides outside the gene matches: 6. Germline CDR1 and CDR2: ENHRY and SYGVKD. The CDR3 totals 15 residues. CDR3 amino acids: CAISESSTGPYGYTF. DNA for the CDR3: TGTGCCATCAGTGAGTCGTCGACAGGGCCGTATGGCTACACCTTC.

This clone appeared a few times. The chain carries TRBV7-9 and TRBJ1-4; TRBD1 is a possible D gene (6 bases). The V gene lost 5 bases and the J gene lost 4 bases, with 8 bases spanning the gap. Germline CDR1 SEHNR, CDR2 FQNEAQ (reference sequence). The CDR3 extends over 13 amino acids. The CDR3: CASSPDSNEKLFF. The CDR3 DNA reads TGTGCCAGCAGCCCGGACAGTAATGAAAAACTGTTTTTT. Drawing the rest from reference TRBV7-9 and TRBJ1-4, the complete variable domain is DTGVSQNPRHKITKRGQNVTFRCDPISEHNRLYWYRQTLGQGPEFLTYFQNEAQLEKSRLLSDRFSAERPKGSFSTLEIQRTEQGDSAMYLCASSPDSNEKLFFGSGTQLSVL.

V gene TRBV4-1 combines with J gene TRBJ1-3; D is unclear. V lost 4 bases and J 0 bases, leaving 10 bases between the germline ends. This CDR3 is 15 amino acids long. Germline V gives CDR1 MGHRA, CDR2 YSYEKL. In DNA, the CDR3 is TGCGCCAGCAGCCCGCGCGATAGCTCTGGAAACACCATATATTTT. Its translation is CASSPRDSSGNTIYF.

As to this clone: This could be a read error, since a much larger clone is one nucleotide away. The chain joins TRBV11-2 to TRBJ2-7, with 13 bases aligning to TRBD2. This CDR3 is built from 15 residues. Unmatched junction bases numbered 3, after V lost 5 bases and J lost 2 bases. Germline lookup yields CDR1 SGHAT and CDR2 FQNNGV. The CDR3 protein is CASSPGTSGTYEQYF. In DNA form, the CDR3 reads TGTGCCAGCAGCCCCGGGACTAGCGGGACCTACGAGCAGTACTTC.

The genes are TRBV28 and TRBJ2-2, with 9 bases matching TRBD2. CDR3 length: 16 amino acids. Germline lookup yields CDR1 MDHEN and CDR2 SYDVKM. The trim removed 2 bases at V and 2 bases at J, leaving 3 bases unmatched. CDR3 nucleotides: TGTGCCAGCAGTTTAGGTCTAGCGGGAAACACCGGGGAGCTGTTTTTT. Amino acid sequence: CASSLGLAGNTGELFF.

As to this clone: Its ends do not fully match the called genes, so a read error is possible. V gene TRBV5-1 combines with J gene TRBJ2-1; 9 bases map to TRBD1. The CDR3 is 14 residues long. Germline assignment: CDR1 SGHRS and CDR2 YFSETQ. CDR3 bases: TGCGCCAGCAGCTCCGGGACAGGGAACAACGAGCAGTTCTTC. Translating gives CASSSGTGNNEQFF.

Concerning this clone: A read error is the likely source, as a far larger clone sits one nucleotide away. J is TRBJ2-3 and V is TRBV30; D is undetermined. This CDR3 comprises 12 residues. The germline gives CDR1 GTSNPN, CDR2 SVGIG (reference sequence). V dropped 7 bases and J dropped 8 bases, with 16 bases sitting between them. Here the CDR3 reads CASTWVHSTQYF. In nucleotides, the CDR3 is TGTGCCTCCACCTGGGTCCATTCTACGCAGTATTTT.

This chain connects TRBV7-9 to TRBJ2-3; 7 bases fit TRBD2. This CDR3 has 17 amino acids. V dropped 3 bases and J dropped 0; count of bases not matched to a gene: 9. The germline gives CDR1 SEHNR, CDR2 FQNEAQ (reference sequence). CDR3: CASSLGLLAQSTDTQYF. CDR3 bases: TGTGCCAGCAGCTTGGGGCTACTAGCGCAAAGCACAGATACGCAGTATTTT.

This clone was observed a few times. J is TRBJ1-2 and V is TRBV18, with D hard to call. CDR3 length equals 16 residues. Germline CDR1 is KGHSH and CDR2 is LQKENI. Trimming removed 1 base at V and 0 bases at J, with 12 bases between. CDR3 bases: TGTGCCAGCTCACCACAAGGGTCGGTAGCTAACTATGGCTACACCTTC. Protein product: CASSPQGSVANYGYTF.

The CDR3 loop reads CASSSGPSQYF. In nucleotides, the CDR3 is TGTGCCAGCAGCTCGGGGCCGTCGCAGTACTTC. V gene TRBV11-1 combines with J gene TRBJ2-7; D is tentatively TRBD1 or TRBD2 (5 bases each). Trimming stripped 4 bases from V and 9 bases from J, with 10 bases between. CDR1 is SGHAT, CDR2 FQDESV, per germline (reference sequence). This CDR3 has 11 residues. Drawing the rest from reference TRBV11-1 and TRBJ2-7, the complete variable domain is EAEVAQSPRYKITEKSQAVAFWCDPISGHATLYWYRQILGQGPELLVQFQDESVVDDSQLPKDRFSAERLKGVDSTLKIQPAELGDSAMYLCASSSGPSQYFGPGTRLTVT.